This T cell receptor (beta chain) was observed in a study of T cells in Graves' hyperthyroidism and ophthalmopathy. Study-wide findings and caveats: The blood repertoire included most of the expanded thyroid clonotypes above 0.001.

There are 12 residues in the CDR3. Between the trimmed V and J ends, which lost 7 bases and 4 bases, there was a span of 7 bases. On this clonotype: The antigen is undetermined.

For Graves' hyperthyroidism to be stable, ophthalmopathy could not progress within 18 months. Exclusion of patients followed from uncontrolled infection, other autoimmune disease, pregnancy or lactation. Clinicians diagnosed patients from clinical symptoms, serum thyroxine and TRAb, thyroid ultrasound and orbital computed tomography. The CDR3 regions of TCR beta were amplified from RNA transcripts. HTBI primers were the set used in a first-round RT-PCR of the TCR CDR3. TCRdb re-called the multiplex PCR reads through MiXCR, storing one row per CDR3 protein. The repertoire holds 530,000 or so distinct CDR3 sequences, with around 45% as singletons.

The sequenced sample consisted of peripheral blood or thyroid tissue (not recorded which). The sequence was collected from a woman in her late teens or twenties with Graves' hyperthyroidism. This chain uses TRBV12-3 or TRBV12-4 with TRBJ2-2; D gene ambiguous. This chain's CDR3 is CASTPVTGELFF. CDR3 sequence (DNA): TGTGCCAGCACCCCGGTCACCGGGGAGCTGTTTTTT.